This T cell receptor (beta chain) derives from a study of blood T cell repertoires in COVID-19. Study context: Both acute and convalescent COVID-19 samples were obtained from the United States, Italy and Spain. T cells, B-cell-depleted T cells, or PBMCs provided the cDNA or gDNA that served as material.

CDR1 SGDLS and CDR2 YYNGEE come from the germline V gene. CDR3 length: 15 amino acids. Trimming stripped 3 bases from V and 6 bases from J, with 13 bases between. Original data processing: Nucleated cell number was recorded as an estimate derived from reference gene primer amplification. Measured with immunoSEQ multiplex PCR; TCRdb has only the in-frame clones, and not every one. The DNA was the basis for D and trimming; V, J and clone size are from that table. The sample shows about 160,000 clones, approximately 85% of them seen only once. The sequenced sample consisted of peripheral blood. This TCR was sampled from a man aged 40-49 years with acute or convalescent COVID-19. The chain has TRBV9 and TRBJ1-6, with D possibly being TRBD1 (5 bases). The CDR3 DNA reads as TGTGCCAGCAGCGAAGGGGAATATAGTAATTCACCCCTCCACTTT. Translated, it gives CASSEGEYSNSPLHF.